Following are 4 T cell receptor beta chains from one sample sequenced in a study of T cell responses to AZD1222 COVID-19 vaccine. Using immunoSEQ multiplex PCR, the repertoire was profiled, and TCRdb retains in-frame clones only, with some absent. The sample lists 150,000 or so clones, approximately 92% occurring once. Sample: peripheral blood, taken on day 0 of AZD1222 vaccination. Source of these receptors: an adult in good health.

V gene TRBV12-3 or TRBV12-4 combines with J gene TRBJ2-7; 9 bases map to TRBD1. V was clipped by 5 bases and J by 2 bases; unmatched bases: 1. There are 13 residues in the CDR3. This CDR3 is CASSRQGAYEQYF. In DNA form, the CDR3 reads TGTGCCAGCAGTAGACAGGGGGCCTACGAGCAGTACTTC.

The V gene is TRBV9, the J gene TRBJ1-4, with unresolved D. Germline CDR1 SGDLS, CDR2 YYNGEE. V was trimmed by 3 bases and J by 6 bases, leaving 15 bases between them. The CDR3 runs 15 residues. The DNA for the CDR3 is TGTGCCAGCAGCGCCGGTCACACTATTGATGAAAAACTGTTTTTT. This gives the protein CASSAGHTIDEKLFF. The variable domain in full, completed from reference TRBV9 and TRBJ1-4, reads DSGVTQTPKHLITATGQRVTLRCSPRSGDLSVYWYQQSLDQGLQFLIQYYNGEERAKGNILERFSAQQFPDLHSELNLSSLELGDSALYFCASSAGHTIDEKLFFGSGTQLSVL.

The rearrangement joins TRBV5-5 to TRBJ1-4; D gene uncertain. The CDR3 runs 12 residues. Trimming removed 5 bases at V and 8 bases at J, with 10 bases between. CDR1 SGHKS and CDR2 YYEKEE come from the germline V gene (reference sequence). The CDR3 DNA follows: TGTGCCAGCAGTATGCGCGGGGAAAAACTGTTTTTT. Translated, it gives CASSMRGEKLFF.

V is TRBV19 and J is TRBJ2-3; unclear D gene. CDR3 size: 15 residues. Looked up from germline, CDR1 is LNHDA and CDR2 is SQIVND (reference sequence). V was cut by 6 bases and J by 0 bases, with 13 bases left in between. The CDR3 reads CASRLSAYSTDTQYF. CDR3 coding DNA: TGTGCCAGTAGACTGTCAGCCTATAGCACAGATACGCAGTATTTT.